This TCR beta chain originates from a study of blood T cell repertoires in COVID-19. Germline CDR1 and CDR2: SGHRS and YFSETQ. J gave up 1 base and V 0 bases, and 6 bases lay outside the gene matches. This CDR3 is built from 18 residues. TCRdb's table, derived via immunoSEQ multiplex PCR, lists solely in-frame clones and lacks some. The sample lists 40,000 to 55,000 clones; more than 80% were seen once. Sequencing used peripheral blood. The clonotype originates from a man aged 65-85 years with active COVID-19. This chain links TRBV5-1 with TRBJ2-2, with TRBD2 identical over 10 bases. This chain's CDR3 is CASSLVSPSGGNTGELFF. CDR3 nucleotide sequence: TGCGCCAGCAGCTTGGTTTCCCCTAGCGGGGGGAACACCGGGGAGCTGTTTTTT.